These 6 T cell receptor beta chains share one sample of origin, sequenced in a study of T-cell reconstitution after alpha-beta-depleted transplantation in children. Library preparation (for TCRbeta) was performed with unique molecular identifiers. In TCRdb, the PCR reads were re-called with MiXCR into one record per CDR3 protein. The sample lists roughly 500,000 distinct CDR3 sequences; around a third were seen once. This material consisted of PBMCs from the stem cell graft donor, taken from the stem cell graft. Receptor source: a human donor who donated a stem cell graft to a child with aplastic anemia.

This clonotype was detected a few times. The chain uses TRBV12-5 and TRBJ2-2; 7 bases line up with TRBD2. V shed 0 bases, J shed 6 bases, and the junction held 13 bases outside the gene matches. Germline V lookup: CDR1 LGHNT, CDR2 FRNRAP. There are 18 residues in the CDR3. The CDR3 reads CASGLVVSGTTIPGELFF. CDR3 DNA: TGTGCTAGTGGTTTGGTAGTCTCAGGGACTACCATCCCCGGGGAGCTGTTTTTT.

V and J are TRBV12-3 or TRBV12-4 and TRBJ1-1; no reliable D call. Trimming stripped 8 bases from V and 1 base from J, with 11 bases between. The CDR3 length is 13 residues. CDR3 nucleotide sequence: TGTGCCAGCCTTCCTCGTGGGAACACTGAAGCTTTCTTT. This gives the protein CASLPRGNTEAFF.

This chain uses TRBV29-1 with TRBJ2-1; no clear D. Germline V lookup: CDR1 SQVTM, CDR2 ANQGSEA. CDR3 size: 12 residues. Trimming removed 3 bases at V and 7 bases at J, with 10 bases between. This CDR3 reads CSVDETWNEQFF. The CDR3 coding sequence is TGCAGCGTTGATGAGACTTGGAATGAGCAGTTCTTC.

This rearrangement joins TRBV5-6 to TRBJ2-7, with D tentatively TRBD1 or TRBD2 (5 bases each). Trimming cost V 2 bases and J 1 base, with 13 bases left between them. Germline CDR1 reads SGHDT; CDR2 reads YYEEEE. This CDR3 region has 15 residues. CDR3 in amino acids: CASSFGTVGSYEQYV. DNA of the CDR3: TGTGCCAGCAGCTTCGGGACGGTAGGATCCTACGAGCAGTACGTC.

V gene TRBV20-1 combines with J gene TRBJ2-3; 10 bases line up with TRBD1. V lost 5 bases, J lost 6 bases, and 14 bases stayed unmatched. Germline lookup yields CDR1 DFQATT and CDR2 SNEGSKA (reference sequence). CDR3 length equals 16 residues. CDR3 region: CSASGTGTGVGDTQYF. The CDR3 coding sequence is TGCAGTGCTTCCGGGACCGGGACAGGGGTTGGCGATACGCAGTATTTT.

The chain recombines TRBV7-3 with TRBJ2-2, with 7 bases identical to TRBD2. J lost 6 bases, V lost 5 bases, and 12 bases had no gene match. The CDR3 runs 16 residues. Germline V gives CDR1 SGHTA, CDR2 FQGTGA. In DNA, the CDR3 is TGTGCCAGCAGCCCCCTCTTGCGCGGGAGTGCCGGGGAGCTGTTTTTT. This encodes CASSPLLRGSAGELFF.